The 14 T cell receptor beta chains given below trace back to one sample, sequenced in a study of human T cells and chemical hapten exposure. Time point: patch test 3, about 24 weeks after DPC sensitization. The treatment here: therapeutic diphenylcyclopropenone sensitization with weekly scalp DPC. TCRdb redid the calling of the RACE reads with MiXCR, one entry per CDR3 protein. The sample includes under 200,000 distinct CDR3 sequences, around 30% seen only once; the top ten take about 2.1%. Source: whole blood, taken in connection with sensitization to the hapten diphenylcyclopropenone (DPC). These TCRs come from a woman in her late teens or twenties with alopecia areata. Some clones in this sample may be carry-over from other donors' samples.

A few counts support this clonotype. The rearrangement uses TRBV29-1 and TRBJ2-3; possible D gene TRBD2, 6 bases. Trimming left V 7 bases short and J 2 bases short, with 13 bases between. The CDR3 totals 13 residues. From germline, CDR1 is SQVTM and CDR2 ANQGSEA. The CDR3 sequence is CSARRGSTDTQYF. Here the CDR3 DNA reads TGCAGCGCACGGAGGGGCTCCACAGATACGCAGTATTTT.

This rearrangement joins TRBV5-1 to TRBJ2-7, with 7 positions matching TRBD1. The CDR3 spans 13 residues. The ends lost 0 bases at V and 6 bases at J; junction bases unmatched: 3. CDR1 and CDR2 from the germline V gene are SGHRS and YFSETQ. The CDR3 here is CASSLVDRVEQYF. CDR3 nucleotide sequence: TGCGCCAGCAGCTTGGTTGACAGGGTCGAGCAGTACTTC.

V gene TRBV5-1 combines with J gene TRBJ1-5; D not certain. The CDR3 is made up of 14 amino acids. Germline V lookup: CDR1 SGHRS, CDR2 YFSETQ. V lost 0 bases, J lost 3 bases, and 7 bases lay in between. The CDR3 nucleotides are TGCGCCAGCAGCTTGGGGCCAATCAATCAGCCCCAGCATTTT. Encoded protein: CASSLGPINQPQHF.

Points on this clonotype: One end of the junction fails to match germline, which may point to a read error. V and J are TRBV7-2 and TRBJ2-5; D tentatively fits TRBD1 or TRBD2 (5 bases each). Germline lookup yields CDR1 SGHTA and CDR2 FQGNSA. This CDR3 is built from 15 residues. The DNA for the CDR3 is TGTGCCAGCAGCCGGTTACTTCGGGACCAGGAGACCCAGTACTTC. The encoded protein is CASSRLLRDQETQYF.

Many counts were recorded for this clonotype. The V call is TRBV6-2 or TRBV6-3, the J call TRBJ1-1; TRBD1 matches at 7 bases. Losses at the gene ends were 7 bases for V and 8 bases for J; bases not matched to a gene: 4. The CDR3 consists of 11 residues. CDR1 is MNHEY and CDR2 is SVGEGT in the germline V gene. This chain's CDR3 is CASIGQAEAFF. DNA of the CDR3: TGTGCCAGCATCGGACAGGCAGAAGCTTTCTTT.

This clonotype was found a few times. V usage is TRBV7-2 and J usage is TRBJ1-2; 8 positions match TRBD1. The V and J ends lost 1 base and 0 bases, in that order; junction bases with no gene match: 4. The length of the CDR3 is 16 residues. The germline V gene encodes CDR1 SGHTA and CDR2 FQGNSA. The CDR3 DNA sequence: TGTGCCAGCAGCTTAGGGCGGACAGGGTCTAACTATGGCTACACCTTC. Its protein product is CASSLGRTGSNYGYTF.

This clonotype showed up just a few times. The V gene is TRBV20-1, the J gene TRBJ2-7, with 11 bases fitting TRBD2. V shed 0 bases, J shed 2 bases, and the junction held 3 bases outside the gene matches. CDR1 DFQATT and CDR2 SNEGSKA come from the germline V gene (reference sequence). CDR3 length equals 15 residues. In nucleotides, the CDR3 is TGCAGTGCTAGAGATCTGACTAGCGGGACCTACGAGCAGTACTTC. Encoded protein: CSARDLTSGTYEQYF.

This clonotype is labeled medium-sized. CDR3 in amino acids: CSARPPGQGGAFF. For the CDR3, the DNA is TGCAGTGCTAGACCCCCGGGACAGGGGGGAGCTTTCTTT. V and J are TRBV20-1 and TRBJ1-1; TRBD1 matches at 11 bases. The CDR3 sequence is 13 residues long. The ends lost 2 bases at V and 10 bases at J; junction bases unmatched: 6. Germline CDR1 is DFQATT and CDR2 is SNEGSKA (reference sequence).

V gene TRBV7-2 combines with J gene TRBJ2-1; D remains unclear. Germline CDR1 is SGHTA and CDR2 is FQGNSA. V shed 2 bases and J shed 4 bases, with 6 bases lying between them. This CDR3 region has 13 residues. CDR3 DNA sequence: TGTGCCAGCAGCTTAAACCAATACAATGAGCAGTTCTTC. It yields the protein CASSLNQYNEQFF.

The rearrangement links TRBV12-3 or TRBV12-4 to TRBJ2-2, with D possibly being TRBD2 (6 bases). The CDR3 extends over 12 amino acids. V dropped 3 bases and J dropped 9 bases, with 8 bases sitting between them. CDR3 coding DNA: TGTGCCAGCAGTTTTGGAGGGTGGGAGCTGTTTTTT. This gives the protein CASSFGGWELFF.

This clonotype has a handful of counts. The V gene is TRBV6-1, the J gene TRBJ1-5; D call uncertain. Germline CDR1 MNHNS, CDR2 SASEGT. This CDR3 spans 13 amino acids. The V end was cut by 2 bases, the J end by 2 bases, with 4 bases between. CDR3 in DNA: TGTGCCAGCAGTGAATCCGGCAATCAGCCCCAGCATTTT. This translates into CASSESGNQPQHF.

This clonotype was counted ten times or more. This sequence joins TRBV20-1 and TRBJ2-5; 7 nucleotides align to TRBD2. Germline trimming cut 6 bases from V and 3 bases from J; bases unmatched to any gene: 10. CDR1 is DFQATT, CDR2 SNEGSKA, per germline (reference sequence). CDR3 length: 14 residues. The DNA for the CDR3 is TGCAGTGCCCCCCGGGCGGGGGTAAAAGAGACCCAGTACTTC. Translating it yields CSAPRAGVKETQYF.

This clonotype was found a few times. This chain links TRBV19 with TRBJ1-5, with D tentatively TRBD1 (5 bases). The CDR3 has 15 residues. Trimming removed 5 bases at V and 1 base at J, with 12 bases between. The V gene's germline CDR1 is LNHDA and CDR2 SQIVND (reference sequence). Written as DNA, the CDR3 is TGTGCCAGTAGTCCCAGGGTCTTGAGCAATCAGCCCCAGCATTTT. Protein: CASSPRVLSNQPQHF.

The chain recombines TRBV7-8 with TRBJ2-7; D remains ambiguous. V shed 5 bases and J shed 5 bases, with 10 bases lying between them. The CDR3 spans 12 residues. Germline V gives CDR1 SGHVS, CDR2 FQNEAQ. The CDR3, as DNA: TGTGCCAGCAGCCCCGCGATCAACGAGCAGTACTTC. Its translation: CASSPAINEQYF.